One and the same sample provided the 8 T cell receptor beta chains below, sequenced in a study of blood T cell repertoires in COVID-19. Produced via immunoSEQ multiplex PCR; TCRdb's table is partial and in-frame only. The top ten hold 18% of the sample, which has about 59,000 clones, over 70% seen once. Source material: peripheral blood. These receptor sequences come from a woman aged 45-65 years with active or convalescent COVID-19.

The chain is built from TRBV27 and TRBJ2-2, with no clear D. Trimming left V 6 bases short and J 6 bases short, with 8 bases between. CDR1 is MNHEY and CDR2 is SMNVEV in the germline V gene (reference sequence). The CDR3 loop spans 12 amino acids. In DNA form, the CDR3 reads TGTGCCAGCAGGGAACTATCCGGGGAGCTGTTTTTT. Residues: CASRELSGELFF.

V is TRBV6-5 and J is TRBJ1-1; TRBD1 might be the D (5 bases). Trimming removed 5 bases at V and 7 bases at J, with 17 bases between. Looked up from germline, CDR1 is MNHEY and CDR2 is SVGAGI. This CDR3 comprises 14 residues. CDR3 DNA: TGTGCCAGCAGTAGCGGGAGACGAGGGGTTGAAGCTTTCTTT. Translated: CASSSGRRGVEAFF.

V usage is TRBV28 and J usage is TRBJ1-5, with 11 bases lining up with TRBD1. The CDR3 runs to 17 residues. The germline V gene has CDR1 MDHEN and CDR2 SYDVKM. V gave up 6 bases and J gave up 3 bases; unmatched junction bases: 10. CDR3 in amino acids: CASSLGTGGTLNQPQHF. The CDR3 DNA is TGTGCCAGCAGCCTCGGGACAGGGGGAACTCTCAATCAGCCCCAGCATTTT.

The V call is TRBV2, the J call TRBJ2-1; the D gene is possibly TRBD2 (5 bases). Trimming cost V 8 bases and J 0 bases, with 17 bases left between them. CDR1 is SNHLY, CDR2 FYNNEI, per germline. This CDR3 region has 16 residues. The CDR3 sequence: CASGHGLSSSYNEQFF. Written as DNA, the CDR3 is TGTGCCAGCGGCCATGGACTGTCAAGCTCCTACAATGAGCAGTTCTTC.

The gene calls are TRBV5-5 and TRBJ1-5; TRBD1 is a possible D gene (5 bases). Germline assignment: CDR1 SGHKS and CDR2 YYEKEE (reference sequence). The CDR3 runs to 16 residues. The ends were cut back, 5 bases at V and 1 base at J, with 16 bases in the middle. The CDR3 is CASRLDEGASNQPQHF. In DNA form, the CDR3 reads TGTGCCAGCAGACTTGATGAAGGGGCCAGCAATCAGCCCCAGCATTTT.

The chain has TRBV5-1 and TRBJ2-5; D is possibly TRBD2 (7 bases). CDR3 length: 16 amino acids. Trimming shortened V by 4 bases and J by 5 bases, and 21 bases separated the two germline ends. The germline V gene encodes CDR1 SGHRS and CDR2 YFSETQ. This CDR3 is CASSPGGPLEGETQYF. For the CDR3, the DNA is TGCGCCAGCAGCCCCGGGGGGCCCCTGGAAGGGGAGACCCAGTACTTC. The full variable domain, with the rest looked up from reference TRBV5-1 and TRBJ2-5, is KAGVTQTPRYLIKTRGQQVTLSCSPISGHRSVSWYQQTPGQGLQFLFEYFSETQRNKGNFPGRFSGRQFSNSRSEMNVSTLELGDSALYLCASSPGGPLEGETQYFGPGTRLLVL.

This clone was detected only a few times. The chain combines TRBV6-2 or TRBV6-3 with TRBJ1-2; D is uncertain. V was shortened by 4 bases and J by 3 bases, with 15 bases between the two germline ends. Germline CDR1 is MNHEY and CDR2 is SVGEGT. The CDR3 is made up of 15 amino acids. The chain's CDR3 is CASSSLRGKDYGYTF. CDR3 nucleotide sequence: TGTGCCAGCAGTTCCCTGCGGGGTAAAGACTATGGCTACACCTTC.

This rearrangement joins TRBV5-4 to TRBJ2-7, with 9 bases identical to TRBD2. From germline, CDR1 is SGHNT and CDR2 YYREEE (reference sequence). V was clipped by 0 bases and J by 1 base; unmatched bases: 2. The CDR3 is 15 residues long. DNA of the CDR3: TGTGCCAGCAGCTTGGGGGGACTAGCATCCTACGAGCAGTACTTC. It is translated as CASSLGGLASYEQYF.